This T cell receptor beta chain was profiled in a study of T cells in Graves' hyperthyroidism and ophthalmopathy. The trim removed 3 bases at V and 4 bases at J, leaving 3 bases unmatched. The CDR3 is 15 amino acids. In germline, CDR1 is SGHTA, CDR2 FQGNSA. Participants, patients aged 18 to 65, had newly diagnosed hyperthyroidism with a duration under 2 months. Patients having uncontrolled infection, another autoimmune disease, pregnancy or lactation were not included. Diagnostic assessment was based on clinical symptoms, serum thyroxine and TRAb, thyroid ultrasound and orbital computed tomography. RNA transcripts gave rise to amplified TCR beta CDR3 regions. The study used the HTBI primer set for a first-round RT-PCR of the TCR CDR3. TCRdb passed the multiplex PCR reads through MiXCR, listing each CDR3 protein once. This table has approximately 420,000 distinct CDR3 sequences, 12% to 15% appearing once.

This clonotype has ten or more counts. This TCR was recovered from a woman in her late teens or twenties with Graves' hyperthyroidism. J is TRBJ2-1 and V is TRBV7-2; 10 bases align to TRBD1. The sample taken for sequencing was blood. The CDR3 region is CASSFDRGRYNEQFF. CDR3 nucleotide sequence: TGTGCCAGCAGCTTCGACAGGGGGCGATACAATGAGCAGTTCTTC.